The rows below give T cell receptor beta chains drawn from one sample of a study of OX40 agonist ivuxolimab in advanced cancers. Assay: immunoSEQ multiplex PCR; the TCRdb copy retains only in-frame clones and omits some. The sample includes tens of thousands of clones, around 87% of them seen just once. Sequencing used CD4+ or CD8+ T cells sorted from blood, obtained in a trial of the OX40 agonist ivuxolimab. These receptors all stem from an adult with an advanced solid tumor such as melanoma, head and neck, liver or kidney cancer. Both conserved end residues are part of each CDR3. A D gene is named only where the DNA matches it firmly. Clone size is not always given. Where it is, it says once, few, many or a class for expanded clones.

d_call: TRBD1; j_call: TRBJ2-7; v_call: TRBV6-6; clone_size: -; cdr3_nt: TGTGCCAGCAGGGGACAGGGAACGGGATCCTACGAGCAGTACTTC; cdr3_aa: CASRGQGTGSYEQYF
d_call: -; j_call: TRBJ1-6; v_call: TRBV11-3; clone_size: -; cdr3_nt: TGTGCCAGCAGCTATGGAAGCGGCGGTTCACCCCTCCACTTT; cdr3_aa: CASSYGSGGSPLHF
d_call: TRBD1; j_call: TRBJ2-2; v_call: TRBV27; clone_size: -; cdr3_nt: TGTGCCAGCAGTTCGGACAGGGTGACCGGGGAGCTGTTTTTT; cdr3_aa: CASSSDRVTGELFF
d_call: -; j_call: TRBJ1-1; v_call: TRBV5-1; clone_size: -; cdr3_nt: TGCGCCAGCAGTCGGGAAGGGCTTAACACTGAAGCTTTCTTT; cdr3_aa: CASSREGLNTEAFF
d_call: -; j_call: TRBJ2-7; v_call: TRBV11-2; clone_size: -; cdr3_nt: TGTGCCAGCAGCTTAGCGGGGTACGAGCAGTACTTC; cdr3_aa: CASSLAGYEQYF
d_call: -; j_call: TRBJ1-2; v_call: TRBV7-2; clone_size: -; cdr3_nt: TGTGCCAGCAGCTCCGCGGGGCCCGGGTATGGCTACACCTTC; cdr3_aa: CASSSAGPGYGYTF
d_call: TRBD1; j_call: TRBJ1-1; v_call: TRBV7-3; clone_size: -; cdr3_nt: TGTGCCACCTCAAGGACAGGCGGGAACACTGAAGCTTTCTTT; cdr3_aa: CATSRTGGNTEAFF
d_call: -; j_call: TRBJ1-5; v_call: TRBV19; clone_size: few; cdr3_nt: TGTGCCAGTAAGGGGCTGGGGGCCGGACAGCCCCAGCATTTT; cdr3_aa: CASKGLGAGQPQHF
d_call: TRBD2; j_call: TRBJ2-5; v_call: TRBV25-1; clone_size: -; cdr3_nt: TGTGCCAGCAGTGAATCAGCGGGGGGGCCAGAGACCCAGTACTTC; cdr3_aa: CASSESAGGPETQYF
d_call: TRBD1; j_call: TRBJ1-1; v_call: TRBV7-9; clone_size: -; cdr3_nt: TGTGCCAGCAGCTTAGCGCCAGGACAGGATATCAGGGGCACTGAAGCTTTCTTT; cdr3_aa: CASSLAPGQDIRGTEAFF
d_call: -; j_call: TRBJ2-2; v_call: TRBV5-8; clone_size: -; cdr3_nt: TGTGCCAGCGGAGTGCTGAACACCGGGGAGCTGTTTTTT; cdr3_aa: CASGVLNTGELFF
d_call: TRBD2; j_call: TRBJ2-5; v_call: TRBV19; clone_size: -; cdr3_nt: TGTGCCAGTAGTCGAGGACTAGCGGGAGTTGAGACCCAGTACTTC; cdr3_aa: CASSRGLAGVETQYF
d_call: -; j_call: TRBJ2-1; v_call: TRBV29-1; clone_size: -; cdr3_nt: TGCAGCGTTGTTGATCTATTTTCCTACAATGAGCAGTTCTTC; cdr3_aa: CSVVDLFSYNEQFF
d_call: -; j_call: TRBJ2-5; v_call: TRBV18; clone_size: -; cdr3_nt: TGTGCCAGCTCATTTGGACTCGAAGAGACCCAGTACTTC; cdr3_aa: CASSFGLEETQYF
d_call: -; j_call: TRBJ2-3; v_call: TRBV21-1; clone_size: -; cdr3_nt: TGTGCCAGCAGCAAAGTGGATACGAGGGCAGGGAGCACAGATACGCAGTATTTT; cdr3_aa: CASSKVDTRAGSTDTQYF
d_call: TRBD2; j_call: TRBJ2-1; v_call: TRBV11-2; clone_size: -; cdr3_nt: TGTGCCAGCAGCGCCCAGACTAGCCCTAATGAGCAGTTCTTC; cdr3_aa: CASSAQTSPNEQFF
d_call: -; j_call: TRBJ2-7; v_call: TRBV2; clone_size: -; cdr3_nt: TGTGCCAGCAGGGGGTTTGGGTACGAGCAGTACTTC; cdr3_aa: CASRGFGYEQYF
d_call: -; j_call: TRBJ2-7; v_call: TRBV5-1; clone_size: -; cdr3_nt: TGCGCCAGCAGCTTCGGGGGAAACGAGCAGTACTTC; cdr3_aa: CASSFGGNEQYF
d_call: -; j_call: TRBJ1-1; v_call: TRBV30; clone_size: few; cdr3_nt: TGTGCCGGAGCAGCGAACACTGAAGCTTTCTTT; cdr3_aa: CAGAANTEAFF
d_call: TRBD1; j_call: TRBJ2-6; v_call: TRBV7-2; clone_size: -; cdr3_nt: TGTGCCAGCAGCTACAGGGGTACTGGGGCCAACGTCCTGACTTTC; cdr3_aa: CASSYRGTGANVLTF
d_call: -; j_call: TRBJ1-6; v_call: TRBV28; clone_size: -; cdr3_nt: TGTGCCAGCCAGGAGTGGAGAGGTTCCTATAATTCACCCCTCCACTTT; cdr3_aa: CASQEWRGSYNSPLHF
d_call: TRBD2; j_call: TRBJ2-1; v_call: TRBV18; clone_size: -; cdr3_nt: TGTGCCAGCTCACGTAGTCGACTAGCGGGAGGTCACTACAATGAGCAGTTCTTC; cdr3_aa: CASSRSRLAGGHYNEQFF
d_call: -; j_call: TRBJ2-3; v_call: TRBV7-8; clone_size: -; cdr3_nt: TGTGCCAGCAGCTTGGACAGACGCACAGATACGCAGTATTTT; cdr3_aa: CASSLDRRTDTQYF
d_call: -; j_call: TRBJ1-2; v_call: TRBV28; clone_size: -; cdr3_nt: TGTGCCAGCAGTGACCCGCTTAGATATGGCTACACCTTC; cdr3_aa: CASSDPLRYGYTF
d_call: -; j_call: TRBJ2-7; v_call: TRBV6-1; clone_size: -; cdr3_nt: TGTGCCAGCAGTGAGAGGGGGACGGCCTCCTACGAGCAGTACTTC; cdr3_aa: CASSERGTASYEQYF
d_call: -; j_call: TRBJ1-5; v_call: TRBV2; clone_size: -; cdr3_nt: TGTGCCAGCAGTGACGACAGCAATCAGCCCCAGCATTTT; cdr3_aa: CASSDDSNQPQHF
d_call: TRBD1; j_call: TRBJ2-7; v_call: TRBV4-2; clone_size: once; cdr3_nt: TGTGCCAGCAGCCAAGAGGGACAGGCCTTCTACGAGCAGTACTTC; cdr3_aa: CASSQEGQAFYEQYF
d_call: TRBD1; j_call: TRBJ1-1; v_call: TRBV2; clone_size: -; cdr3_nt: TGTGCCAGCAGGGCTCAAGGGGGCGGTACTGAAGCTTTCTTT; cdr3_aa: CASRAQGGGTEAFF
d_call: TRBD1; j_call: TRBJ2-5; v_call: TRBV19; clone_size: once; cdr3_nt: TGTGCCAGCCGAGGGGACAGGGCCCAAGAGACCCAGTACTTC; cdr3_aa: CASRGDRAQETQYF
d_call: TRBD2; j_call: TRBJ2-1; v_call: TRBV6-6; clone_size: -; cdr3_nt: TGTGCCAGCAGAGGGACTAGCGGGGGGGACAATGAGCAGTTCTTC; cdr3_aa: CASRGTSGGDNEQFF
d_call: -; j_call: TRBJ1-2; v_call: TRBV5-4; clone_size: once; cdr3_nt: TGTGCCAGCAGCTCGAACGACTATGGCTACACCTTC; cdr3_aa: CASSSNDYGYTF
d_call: -; j_call: TRBJ2-3; v_call: TRBV9; clone_size: -; cdr3_nt: TGTGCCAGCAGCGTATTTTCGGATACGCAGTATTTT; cdr3_aa: CASSVFSDTQYF
d_call: TRBD2; j_call: TRBJ2-3; v_call: TRBV7-8; clone_size: -; cdr3_nt: TGTGCCAGCAGTCGGGGACTAGCGGGGACAGATACGCAGTATTTT; cdr3_aa: CASSRGLAGTDTQYF
d_call: -; j_call: TRBJ2-2; v_call: TRBV5-8; clone_size: -; cdr3_nt: TGTGCCAGCAGCCCGGATTGGGGCGGGGAGCTGTTTTTT; cdr3_aa: CASSPDWGGELFF
d_call: -; j_call: TRBJ2-3; v_call: TRBV2; clone_size: -; cdr3_nt: TGTGCCAGCAGTGGAGGCCGGGGTACAGATACGCAGTATTTT; cdr3_aa: CASSGGRGTDTQYF
d_call: TRBD1; j_call: TRBJ2-7; v_call: TRBV6-1; clone_size: few; cdr3_nt: TGTGCCAGCAGTGAGACAGGGAATCCCTACGAGCAGTACTTC; cdr3_aa: CASSETGNPYEQYF
d_call: -; j_call: TRBJ2-7; v_call: TRBV27; clone_size: -; cdr3_nt: TGTGCCAGCAGTAGAGACGGGGCGTCCTACGAGCAGTACTTC; cdr3_aa: CASSRDGASYEQYF
d_call: TRBD1; j_call: TRBJ1-5; v_call: TRBV7-9; clone_size: -; cdr3_nt: TGTGCCAGCAGCTTAGGGACAGGGGGGCCCAATCAGCCCCAGCATTTT; cdr3_aa: CASSLGTGGPNQPQHF
d_call: TRBD1; j_call: TRBJ1-2; v_call: TRBV6-6; clone_size: -; cdr3_nt: TGTGCCAGCAGCCCCCTGGACAGGATCGCTAACTATGGCTACACCTTC; cdr3_aa: CASSPLDRIANYGYTF
d_call: TRBD2; j_call: TRBJ2-5; v_call: TRBV13; clone_size: -; cdr3_nt: TGTGCCAGCAGCGGTAGCGGGAGCGAGCAGACCCAGTACTTC; cdr3_aa: CASSGSGSEQTQYF
d_call: TRBD1; j_call: TRBJ1-2; v_call: TRBV6-5; clone_size: -; cdr3_nt: TGTGCCAGCAAAAGGACAGGCACCTATGGCTACACCTTC; cdr3_aa: CASKRTGTYGYTF
d_call: TRBD2; j_call: TRBJ2-2; v_call: TRBV11-2; clone_size: -; cdr3_nt: TGTGCCAGCAGCTCGCGACTAGCGGCTAACACCGGGGAGCTGTTTTTT; cdr3_aa: CASSSRLAANTGELFF
d_call: -; j_call: TRBJ2-7; v_call: TRBV6-1; clone_size: -; cdr3_nt: TGTGCCAGCAGTGTCAGGGAGGCCCTCTACGAGCAGTACTTC; cdr3_aa: CASSVREALYEQYF
d_call: -; j_call: TRBJ2-7; v_call: TRBV2; clone_size: -; cdr3_nt: TGTGCCAGCAGCAGACCAACACTATCCTACGAGCAGTACTTC; cdr3_aa: CASSRPTLSYEQYF
d_call: -; j_call: TRBJ1-1; v_call: TRBV19; clone_size: -; cdr3_nt: TGTGCCAGTAGTTATATTACAGGGCCCGTTAACACTGAAGCTTTCTTT; cdr3_aa: CASSYITGPVNTEAFF
d_call: TRBD1; j_call: TRBJ2-5; v_call: TRBV6-5; clone_size: -; cdr3_nt: TGTGCCAGCAGTTACTCGGAAGACAGGGGGAGACCCCAGTACTTC; cdr3_aa: CASSYSEDRGRPQYF
d_call: -; j_call: TRBJ2-4; v_call: TRBV2; clone_size: -; cdr3_nt: TGTGCCAGCAGTGACGTCGACCACCGGATTCAGTACTTC; cdr3_aa: CASSDVDHRIQYF
d_call: -; j_call: TRBJ2-1; v_call: TRBV7-3; clone_size: once; cdr3_nt: TGTGCCAGCAGCTTACAAGCGGGTGTAAAAAACAATGAGCAGTTCTTC; cdr3_aa: CASSLQAGVKNNEQFF
d_call: -; j_call: TRBJ2-1; v_call: TRBV14; clone_size: once; cdr3_nt: TGTGCCAGCAGCCAAGTTTCGGCGCTGAGCTCCTACAATGAGCAGTTCTTC; cdr3_aa: CASSQVSALSSYNEQFF
d_call: -; j_call: TRBJ2-3; v_call: TRBV2; clone_size: -; cdr3_nt: TGTGCCAGCAGTAGGAACCCCACAGATACGCAGTATTTT; cdr3_aa: CASSRNPTDTQYF